There are a few counts of the clone carrying this T cell receptor (beta chain). This sample is part of a study of blood T cells in healthy people across ages. A second PCR, run for about 7 to 12 cycles, used a sample-barcoded 5' primer plus a J-beta primer mix. A single record per CDR3 protein comes from TCRdb applying MiXCR to the 5' RACE reads. The table records almost 550,000 distinct CDR3 sequences, 24% of them present only once. This CDR3 comprises 13 residues. The germline gives CDR1 LGHNA, CDR2 YSLEER. V was clipped by 2 bases and J by 5 bases, with 8 bases between them. The sample also formed part of further work on T cells of mothers and their children. This second report adds: Biologically related mothers and children overlapped slightly more than unrelated pairs, a non-significant difference.

Input material: blood. The receptor's source is a boy between 5 and 17 years old in good health. This chain connects TRBV4-3 to TRBJ2-3; no definite D call. In nucleotides, the CDR3 is TGCGCCAGCAGCCAAAACGAGGTAGATACGCAGTATTTT. This encodes CASSQNEVDTQYF.